This T cell receptor (beta chain) stems from a study of T cell clones after liver transplantation. Study information: TCRbeta sequencing after a pre-transplant mixed lymphocyte reaction identified graft-donor-reactive clones, later tracked in post-transplant blood. Samples came pre-transplant, pre-randomization before withdrawal, and post-randomization after withdrawal ended.

Trimming shortened V by 4 bases and J by 3 bases, and 21 bases separated the two germline ends. Germline V gives CDR1 SQVTM, CDR2 ANQGSEA. CDR3 length equals 16 residues. Produced via immunoSEQ multiplex PCR; TCRdb's table is partial and in-frame only. Among around 78,000 clones listed, approximately 87% were seen once. Thawed unstimulated PBMCs were FACS-sorted by CD3, CD4 and CD8 into two populations. The chain has TRBV29-1 and TRBJ1-2, with D possibly matching TRBD1 (6 bases). This clonotype was obtained from a human patient who received a liver transplant. Part of the T cells may come from the graft donor. Sequencing was performed on CD4+ T cells from blood, taken at the 22-month timepoint. CDR3: CSVGGGWEKGYYGYTF. The DNA of the CDR3 is TGCAGCGTTGGCGGGGGCTGGGAAAAGGGCTACTATGGCTACACCTTC.